The 10 T cell receptor beta chains presented below share a single source sample, sequenced in a study of blood T cell repertoires in COVID-19 (dated by TCRdb to about 2020). Libraries were made using the immunoSEQ multiplex PCR assay. The clones in this table, taken by TCRdb from immuneACCESS, are in-frame only. Not every clone is retained; where verified, under half of the shortfall comes from an unresolved V gene, and the cause of the rest is unknown. A total of about 58,000 clones appear in this sample, approximately 91% of them only once. The ten largest clones capture 14% of the sample. The sequenced sample consisted of peripheral blood. These receptors originate from a woman in her fifties or sixties with active COVID-19.

V gene TRBV6-2 or TRBV6-3 combines with J gene TRBJ1-6; possibly TRBD1 for D (5 bases). The CDR3 runs to 12 residues. Germline V lookup: CDR1 MNHEY, CDR2 SVGEGT. Trimming took off 6 bases at V and 14 bases at J, with 14 bases between the two ends. This CDR3 reads CASSLIRGALHF. The CDR3 coding sequence is TGTGCCAGCAGCCTCATCCGGGGGGCCCTCCACTTT.

The rearrangement joins TRBV5-6 to TRBJ1-5; unclear D gene. V lost 2 bases and J lost 4, with 13 bases in between. The germline gives CDR1 SGHDT, CDR2 YYEEEE. The CDR3 spans 15 residues. The CDR3 sequence: CASSFGGLGNQPQHF. The CDR3 DNA reads TGTGCCAGCAGCTTTGGAGGCCTCGGGAATCAGCCCCAGCATTTT.

The chain uses TRBV5-1 and TRBJ2-5; 8 nucleotides align to TRBD2. Germline loops: CDR1 SGHRS, CDR2 YFSETQ. The junction had 9 bases not matched to a gene; V was cut back by 0 bases and J by 5 bases. This CDR3 contains 16 residues. CDR3 sequence: CASSLATSVLAETQYF. The CDR3 nucleotides are TGCGCCAGCAGCTTGGCGACTAGCGTCCTCGCGGAGACCCAGTACTTC. Using reference TRBV5-1 and TRBJ2-5 for the parts outside the CDR3, the full variable domain is KAGVTQTPRYLIKTRGQQVTLSCSPISGHRSVSWYQQTPGQGLQFLFEYFSETQRNKGNFPGRFSGRQFSNSRSEMNVSTLELGDSALYLCASSLATSVLAETQYFGPGTRLLVL.

The V and J genes are TRBV6-6 and TRBJ1-6, with 9 bases identical to TRBD1. The V gene end was trimmed by 5 bases and the J gene end by 10 bases; junction bases not matched to a gene: 6. Germline V CDR1 and CDR2: MNHNY, SVGAGI (reference sequence). The CDR3 consists of 14 residues. The CDR3 sequence is CASSPDRGGSPLHF. In nucleotides, the CDR3 is TGTGCCAGCAGTCCGGACAGGGGCGGCTCACCCCTCCACTTT.

The chain links TRBV11-1 to TRBJ1-1; D ambiguous. The CDR3 is 13 residues long. CDR1 and CDR2 (germline): SGHAT, FQDESV (reference sequence). The V end lost 5 bases, the J end lost 0 bases, and 7 bases lay between the germline ends. The DNA of the CDR3 is TGTGCCAGCAGCCCTAACTTGAACACTGAAGCTTTCTTT. It codes for CASSPNLNTEAFF.

The V and J genes are TRBV5-1 and TRBJ2-7, with 8 bases lining up with TRBD2. Per germline, CDR1 SGHRS and CDR2 YFSETQ. CDR3 size: 16 residues. The V gene end was trimmed by 7 bases and the J gene end by 4 bases; junction bases not matched to a gene: 16. CDR3 bases: TGCGCCAGCCGAATACAATTAGCGGGGCGGGGATACGAGCAGTACTTC. Protein sequence: CASRIQLAGRGYEQYF.

This clone was observed a handful of times. This sequence joins TRBV27 and TRBJ1-5; D is unresolved. Trimming shortened V by 3 bases and J by 5 bases, and 14 bases separated the two germline ends. Per the germline V gene, CDR1 is MNHEY and CDR2 is SMNVEV (reference sequence). This CDR3 spans 15 amino acids. CDR3 DNA sequence: TGTGCCAGCAGTTTTAGCCCCGACGGGGATCAGCCCCAGCATTTT. Amino acids: CASSFSPDGDQPQHF.

The genes are TRBV5-3 and TRBJ1-5; 7 bases align to TRBD1. TRBV5-3 is filed as an ORF, its function uncertain. V lost 4 bases to trimming and J lost 2 bases; unmatched junction nucleotides: 3. The CDR3 is 14 amino acids. CDR3 sequence (DNA): TGTGCCAGAAGCCCTGACAGGGGCAATCAGCCCCAGCATTTT. Amino acid sequence: CARSPDRGNQPQHF.

This chain uses TRBV5-5 with TRBJ1-1; D is unresolved. Between the trimmed V and J ends, which lost 0 bases and 10 bases, there was a span of 10 bases. The CDR3 loop spans 12 amino acids. The germline gives CDR1 SGHKS, CDR2 YYEKEE (reference sequence). Here the CDR3 reads CASSLANERAFF. DNA for the CDR3: TGTGCCAGCAGCTTGGCCAACGAGAGAGCTTTCTTT.

This clone showed up just a few times. V is TRBV7-8 and J is TRBJ2-7; tentatively, D is TRBD2 (7 bases). The CDR3 is 16 amino acids. Germline CDR1 reads SGHVS; CDR2 reads FQNEAQ. The V gene lost 4 bases and the J gene lost 3 bases, with 19 bases spanning the gap. The CDR3 spells CASSSVGRGAVYEQYF. CDR3 DNA sequence: TGTGCCAGCAGCTCCGTTGGTCGGGGGGCCGTCTACGAGCAGTACTTC.